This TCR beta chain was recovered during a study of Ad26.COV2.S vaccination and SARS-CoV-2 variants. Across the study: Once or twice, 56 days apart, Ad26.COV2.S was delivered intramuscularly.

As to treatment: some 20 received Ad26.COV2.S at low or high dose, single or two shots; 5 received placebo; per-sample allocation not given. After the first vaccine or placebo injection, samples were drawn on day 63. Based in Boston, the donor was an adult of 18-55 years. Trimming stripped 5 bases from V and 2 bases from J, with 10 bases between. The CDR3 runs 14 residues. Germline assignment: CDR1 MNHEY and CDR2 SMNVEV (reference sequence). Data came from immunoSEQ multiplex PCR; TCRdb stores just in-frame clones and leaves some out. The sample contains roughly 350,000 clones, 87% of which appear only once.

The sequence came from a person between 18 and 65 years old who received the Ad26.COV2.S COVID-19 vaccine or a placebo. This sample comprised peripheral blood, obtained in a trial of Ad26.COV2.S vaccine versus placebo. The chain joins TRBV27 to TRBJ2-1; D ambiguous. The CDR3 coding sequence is TGTGCCAGCAGTCCCCTGGGCCCCTACAATGAGCAGTTCTTC. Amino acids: CASSPLGPYNEQFF.